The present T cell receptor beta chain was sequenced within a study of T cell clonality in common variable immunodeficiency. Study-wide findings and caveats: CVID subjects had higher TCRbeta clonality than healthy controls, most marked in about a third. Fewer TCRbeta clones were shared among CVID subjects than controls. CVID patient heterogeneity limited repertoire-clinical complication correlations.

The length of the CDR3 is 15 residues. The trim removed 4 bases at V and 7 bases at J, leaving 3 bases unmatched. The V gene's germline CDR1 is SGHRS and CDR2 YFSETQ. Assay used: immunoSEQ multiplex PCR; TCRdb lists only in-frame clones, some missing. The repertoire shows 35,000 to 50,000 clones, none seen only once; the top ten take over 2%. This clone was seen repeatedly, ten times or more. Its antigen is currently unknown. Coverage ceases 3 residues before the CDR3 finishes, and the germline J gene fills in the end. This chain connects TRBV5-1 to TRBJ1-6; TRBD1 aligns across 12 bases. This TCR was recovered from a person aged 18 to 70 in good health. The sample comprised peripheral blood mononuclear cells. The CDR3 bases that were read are TGCGCCAGCAGCGGGACAGGGGGCGCAAATTCACCC. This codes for CASSGTGGANSP. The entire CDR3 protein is CASSGTGGANSPLHF.